This T cell receptor beta chain was identified in a study of T cell repertoires in cytomegalovirus infection. Germline loops: CDR1 SGHTA, CDR2 FQGNSA. Unmatched junction bases numbered 10, after V lost 0 bases and J lost 5 bases. The CDR3 runs to 17 residues. Each CDR3 protein gets one entry after TCRdb re-called the reads with MiXCR. The repertoire holds 200,000 to 300,000 distinct CDR3 sequences, with approximately 13% as singletons. This clonotype was seen ten or more times. Sequenced sample: PBMCs. This chain joins TRBV7-2 and TRBJ2-5; 9 bases align to TRBD2. The receptor comes from a human donor in good health (CMV status not recorded). Some clones in this sample may be carry-over from other donors' samples. The CDR3 DNA reads TGTGCCAGCAGCTTAGCGGGGGGCGGGGGGGCCTTCGAGACCCAGTACTTC. Translation: CASSLAGGGGAFETQYF. Variable domain in full (rest from reference TRBV7-2 and TRBJ2-5): GAGVSQSPSNKVTEKGKDVELRCDPISGHTALYWYRQSLGQGLEFLIYFQGNSAPDKSGLPSDRFSAERTGGSVSTLTIQRTQQEDSAVYLCASSLAGGGGAFETQYFGPGTRLLVL.